This section outlines one T cell receptor (beta chain) sequence together with its context. Antigen specificity is unknown. The sample is drawn from a study of beta chain features in type 1 diabetes. Study-wide points: In every one of the four CD4+ subsets, TCRB CDR3s were moderately but significantly shorter in Type 1 diabetes patients. A possible short-template PCR bias applies equally to patients and controls. The VDJ junctions of type 1 diabetes patients carried fewer insertions and more deletions.

The V gene's germline CDR1 is LNHDA and CDR2 SQIVND (reference sequence). The germline V and J ends were trimmed by 3 bases and 8 bases, with 16 bases remaining between them. The CDR3 loop spans 15 amino acids. The sequenced template was cDNA made from the entire isolated RNA. The table came from immunoSEQ multiplex PCR; TCRdb's copy has only in-frame clones and leaves some out. The sample includes 250,000 to 350,000 clones, 14% of them seen just once. The authors took one heparinised blood draw, averaging approximately 120 mL, from each donor. The sequenced sample was naive CD4+ T cells from blood. The V gene is TRBV19, the J gene TRBJ1-4; the D gene is possibly TRBD1 (5 bases). The TCR comes from a young man with type 1 diabetes. The CDR3 reads CASSIQGNRQEKLFF. The CDR3 bases are TGTGCCAGTAGTATCCAGGGAAATCGTCAAGAAAAACTGTTTTTT.